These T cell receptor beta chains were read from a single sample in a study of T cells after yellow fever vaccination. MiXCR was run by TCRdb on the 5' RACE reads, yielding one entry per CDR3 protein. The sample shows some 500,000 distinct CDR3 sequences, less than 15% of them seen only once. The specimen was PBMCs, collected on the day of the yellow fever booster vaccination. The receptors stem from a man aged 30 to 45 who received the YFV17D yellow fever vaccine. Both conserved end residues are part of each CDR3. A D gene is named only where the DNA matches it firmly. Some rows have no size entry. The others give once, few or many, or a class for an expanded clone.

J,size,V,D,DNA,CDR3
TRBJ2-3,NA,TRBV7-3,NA,TGTGCCAGCAGCTGGACCGACACAGATACGCAGTATTTT,CASSWTDTDTQYF
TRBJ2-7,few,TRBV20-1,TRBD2,TGCAGTGCTGTGCGGGGGGCGGAATCCTACGAGCAGTACTTC,CSAVRGAESYEQYF
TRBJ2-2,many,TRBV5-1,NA,TGCGCCAGCAGCTTGAGCGGGACATCGGCCACCGGGGAGCTGTTTTTT,CASSLSGTSATGELFF
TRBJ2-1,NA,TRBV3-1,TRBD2,TGTGCCAGCAGCCCCGGGACTAGTACTTACAATGAGCAGTTCTTC,CASSPGTSTYNEQFF
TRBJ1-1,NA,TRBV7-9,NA,TGTGCCAGCAGCTCCAAACGGCGGACTGAAGCTTTCTTT,CASSSKRRTEAFF
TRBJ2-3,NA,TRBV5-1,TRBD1,TGCGCCAGCAGCATGGATGGGACAGGGGGGGATACGCAGTATTTT,CASSMDGTGGDTQYF
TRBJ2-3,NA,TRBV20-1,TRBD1,TGCAGTTCGGGACAGATCACAGATACGCAGTATTTT,CSSGQITDTQYF
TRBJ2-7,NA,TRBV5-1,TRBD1,TGCGCCAGCAGCTTGGAGGGACAGGGTCCCTACGAGCAGTACTTC,CASSLEGQGPYEQYF
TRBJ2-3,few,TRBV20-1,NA,TGCAGTGTTCGACTACTTGAGGATACGCAGTATTTT,CSVRLLEDTQYF
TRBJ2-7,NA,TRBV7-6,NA,TGTGCCAGCAGCTTCGGGGCGTGGGACTACGAGCAGTACTTC,CASSFGAWDYEQYF
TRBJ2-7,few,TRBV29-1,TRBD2,TGCAGCGTGTACCTAGCGGGAGGTTACGAGCAGTACTTC,CSVYLAGGYEQYF
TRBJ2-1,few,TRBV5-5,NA,TGTGCCAGCAGCCTGTGGAGACAGTATATGCGGAATGAGCAGTTCTTC,CASSLWRQYMRNEQFF
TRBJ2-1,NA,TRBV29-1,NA,TGCAGCGTTCTCGACAATGAGCAGTTCTTC,CSVLDNEQFF
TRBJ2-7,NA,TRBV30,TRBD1,TGTGCCTGGAGTGTGCCGGACAGGGGATCCTACGAGCAGTACTTC,CAWSVPDRGSYEQYF
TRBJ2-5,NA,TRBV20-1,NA,TGCAGTGCCCCGAAAGGAGCGGAAGAGACCCAGTACTTC,CSAPKGAEETQYF
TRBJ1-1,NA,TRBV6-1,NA,TGTGCCAGCAGTCTTCGTCAGGACTTAGAAGCTTTCTTT,CASSLRQDLEAFF
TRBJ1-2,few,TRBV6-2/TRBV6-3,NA,TGTGCCAGCGCCGGGACCGCTAACTATGGCTACACCTTC,CASAGTANYGYTF
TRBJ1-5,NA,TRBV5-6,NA,TGTGCCAGCAGCCACACAGGGAGCAATCAGCCCCAGCATTTT,CASSHTGSNQPQHF
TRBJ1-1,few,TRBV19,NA,TGTGCCAGTAGTGAGCGGGGGCTGGCGGACACTGAAGCTTTCTTT,CASSERGLADTEAFF
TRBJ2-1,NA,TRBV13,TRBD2,TGTGCCAGCAGCTTAGAAGCAGCGGGAGGGTTAAATGAGCAGTTCTTC,CASSLEAAGGLNEQFF
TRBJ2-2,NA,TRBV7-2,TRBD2,TGTGCCAGCACCCTATGGAGCGGGAGGAGTGCCGGGGAGCTGTTTTTT,CASTLWSGRSAGELFF
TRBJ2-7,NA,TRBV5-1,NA,TGCGCCAGCAGCTTAGAACTAGGTTACGAGCAGTACTTC,CASSLELGYEQYF
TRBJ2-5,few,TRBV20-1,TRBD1,TGCAGTGACAGGACAGGGAATGAAGAGACCCAGTACTTC,CSDRTGNEETQYF